This TCR beta chain was sequenced in a study of read filtering for tumor transcriptome and immune sequencing. The overall study: Among patients, 17 to 20 were male and more than 11 female, aged about 47 to 85 (mean approximately 60). Overall study findings and caveats: Dropping single-read clonotypes raised IR-seq and RNA-seq shared-clonotype correlation.

In this sample, this clonotype turned up many times. The antigen is unknown. The CDR3 is 13 residues long. Germline CDR1 MNHEY, CDR2 SVGEGT. V was cut by 5 bases and J by 5 bases, with 13 bases left in between. The library was built from roughly 400 ng RNA with molecular barcoded adaptors for alpha/delta and beta/gamma chains. Using its own MiXCR run on the reads, TCRdb lists one record per CDR3 protein. The sample gives about 90,000 distinct CDR3 sequences, roughly an eighth of which show up once; about 15% is in the top ten. This clonotype originated in a donor over 35 with multiple myeloma. The gene calls are TRBV6-2 or TRBV6-3 and TRBJ2-7; D gene unclear. Sequencing input: a population of CD138-negative cells sorted from bone marrow. The CDR3 DNA sequence: TGTGCCAGCAGTCCATTCAGTAAGGACGAGCAGTACTTC. It yields the protein CASSPFSKDEQYF.